The source of this T cell receptor (beta chain) is a study of T cell responses to AZD1222 COVID-19 vaccine. Background on the study: Some second doses came at about 4 weeks and others at about 12 weeks; these were pooled. Findings and limits, study-wide: All repertoire sampling was performed exclusively after the peak T cell response.

This CDR3 region has 11 residues. V gave up 6 bases and J gave up 7 bases, with 9 bases separating them. About this clone itself: What it binds is not known.

Repertoires were generated with immunoSEQ multiplex PCR, while TCRdb's copy carries only in-frame clones and drops some. Found here are about 210,000 clones, over 80% of them singletons; the top ten hold over 1%. This TCR was recovered from an adult in good health. This chain joins TRBV12-3 or TRBV12-4 and TRBJ1-2; D unclear. The input for sequencing was peripheral blood, taken on day 0 of AZD1222 vaccination. The CDR3 DNA reads as TGTGCCAGCAGCTTACCCGGTGGCTACACCTTC. Protein: CASSLPGGYTF.